Below, 17 T cell receptor beta chains from the same sample are listed, as sequenced in a study of blood T cell repertoires in COVID-19 (dated by TCRdb to the early 2020s). Library generation was performed with the immunoSEQ multiplex PCR assay. Not all clones reach the TCRdb copy of this immuneACCESS table, which keeps in-frame sequences only. Checked studies attribute under half of the gap to unresolved V genes and leave the rest unexplained. This sample lists some 490,000 clones; 80% to 90% were detected once. Approximately 8.3% of the sample lies in the top ten. The material sequenced was PBMCs or T cells enriched from blood (not recorded which). The receptors come from a woman in her sixties or seventies who had recovered from COVID-19.

The chain joins TRBV14 to TRBJ2-7, with 10 bases aligning to TRBD1. CDR3 length: 14 amino acids. Germline CDR1 reads SGHDN; CDR2 reads FVKESK. V dropped 4 bases and J dropped 7; count of bases not matched to a gene: 7. The CDR3 DNA sequence: TGTGCCAGCAGCCCGGGACAGGGGACGGGGGAGCAGTACTTC. As protein: CASSPGQGTGEQYF. Together with reference TRBV14 and TRBJ2-7, the CDR3 gives the full variable domain: EAGVTQFPSHSVIEKGQTVTLRCDPISGHDNLYWYRRVMGKEIKFLLHFVKESKQDESGMPNNRFLAERTGGTYSTLKVQPAELEDSGVYFCASSPGQGTGEQYFGPGTRLTVT.

As DNA, the CDR3 is TGTGCCAGCAGTGAATGGGCGGCTAGCGGGGGGGCGGGCGAGCAGTACGTC. Its protein product is CASSEWAASGGAGEQYV. The V call is TRBV2, the J call TRBJ2-7, with 12 nucleotides matching TRBD2. The CDR3 covers 17 residues. Germline CDR1 SNHLY, CDR2 FYNNEI. J gave up 6 bases and V 2 bases, and 11 bases lay outside the gene matches.

V and J are TRBV29-1 and TRBJ2-2; 8 bases line up with TRBD2. Germline V lookup: CDR1 SQVTM, CDR2 ANQGSEA. This CDR3 has 15 amino acids. V shed 2 bases and J 2 bases; nucleotides not matched to a gene: 4. This CDR3 reads CSVERAGANTGELFF. Written as DNA, the CDR3 is TGCAGCGTTGAACGAGCGGGGGCTAACACCGGGGAGCTGTTTTTT.

This chain links TRBV25-1 with TRBJ1-6; D is unclear. CDR3 length: 15 residues. CDR1 is MGHDK, CDR2 SYGVNS, per germline. Trimming cost V 0 bases and J 3 bases, with 6 bases left between them. In DNA form, the CDR3 reads TGTGCCAGCAGTGAATATGGCCTCTATAATTCACCCCTCCACTTT. Protein sequence: CASSEYGLYNSPLHF.

The chain recombines TRBV28 with TRBJ2-2, with D maybe TRBD1 (6 bases). With 6 bases removed from V and 7 bases from J, the gap between germline ends came to 15 bases. CDR3 length equals 14 residues. Germline V gives CDR1 MDHEN, CDR2 SYDVKM. The CDR3 here is CASRPQGNGGELFF. Here the CDR3 DNA reads TGTGCCAGCAGGCCGCAGGGGAACGGCGGGGAGCTGTTTTTT.

CDR3 nucleotide sequence: TGTGCTAGTGGTTTGGCCCTTAGCGGGGCTAGCACAGATACGCAGTATTTT. Translated: CASGLALSGASTDTQYF. The rearrangement links TRBV12-5 to TRBJ2-3; the match to TRBD2 covers 8 bases. The germline V gene has CDR1 LGHNT and CDR2 FRNRAP. V trimming: 1 base; J trimming: 0 bases; junction bases outside the gene matches: 6. CDR3 length: 17 amino acids. The entire variable domain, with the rest obtained from reference TRBV12-5 and TRBJ2-3, is as follows: DARVTQTPRHKVTEMGQEVTMRCQPILGHNTVFWYRQTMMQGLELLAYFRNRAPLDDSGMPKDRFSAEMPDATLATLKIQPSEPRDSAVYFCASGLALSGASTDTQYFGPGTRLTVL.

CDR3 bases: TGTGCCACCAGTGATCCTGGGGGGGAAGATACGCAGTATTTT. This sequence encodes CATSDPGGEDTQYF. The chain carries TRBV24-1 and TRBJ2-3, with 7 positions matching TRBD2. The CDR3 sequence is 14 residues long. Germline CDR1 is KGHDR and CDR2 is SFDVKD. V shed 3 bases, J shed 5 bases, and the junction held 4 bases outside the gene matches.

This clone was seen a few times. The chain joins TRBV5-1 to TRBJ1-2, with D maybe TRBD1 (5 bases). The V gene lost 0 bases and the J gene lost 1 base, with 10 bases spanning the gap. Germline V CDR1 and CDR2: SGHRS, YFSETQ. The CDR3 extends over 15 amino acids. The CDR3 nucleotides read TGCGCCAGCAGCTTGGCCGTTCAGGGTAACTATGGCTACACCTTC. Its protein product is CASSLAVQGNYGYTF.

CDR3 loop: CAWSVPVAGDYEQYF. CDR3 nucleotides: TGTGCCTGGAGTGTACCAGTAGCGGGGGATTACGAGCAGTACTTC. V usage is TRBV30 and J usage is TRBJ2-7; 9 bases line up with TRBD2. From germline, CDR1 is GTSNPN and CDR2 SVGIG (reference sequence). V trimming: 0 bases; J trimming: 4 bases; junction bases outside the gene matches: 7. This CDR3 has 15 amino acids.

This chain joins TRBV9 and TRBJ1-2, with 9 bases that match TRBD1. CDR1 is SGDLS, CDR2 YYNGEE, per germline. Trimming cost V 4 bases and J 2 bases; bases outside gene matches: 9. The CDR3 contains 16 residues. CDR3 in amino acids: CASSPSAGTGNYGYTF. The CDR3 nucleotides read TGTGCCAGCAGCCCCAGCGCGGGGACAGGGAACTATGGCTACACCTTC.

This sequence joins TRBV2 and TRBJ1-2; D might be TRBD1 (5 bases). Per the germline V gene, CDR1 is SNHLY and CDR2 is FYNNEI. Trimming shortened V by 6 bases and J by 7 bases, and 15 bases separated the two germline ends. The CDR3 has 13 residues. The CDR3 nucleotides are TGTGCCAGCAGAGGTAGGGCGCAGGGTGGCTACACCTTC. Translation: CASRGRAQGGYTF. The full variable domain, in which reference TRBV2 and TRBJ1-2 provide the parts outside the CDR3, is EPEVTQTPSHQVTQMGQEVILRCVPISNHLYFYWYRQILGQKVEFLVSFYNNEISEKSEIFDDQFSVERPDGSNFTLKIRSTKLEDSAMYFCASRGRAQGGYTFGSGTRLTVV.

CDR3 nucleotides: TGTGCCAGCAGTTACTCTACAGGGGGTTCACCCCTCCACTTT. This sequence encodes CASSYSTGGSPLHF. This chain joins TRBV6-6 and TRBJ1-6; TRBD1 matches at 8 bases. The CDR3 has 14 residues. The germline V gene encodes CDR1 MNHNY and CDR2 SVGAGI (reference sequence). V lost 0 bases and J lost 9; bases outside the gene matches: 1.

J is TRBJ2-7 and V is TRBV2; a weak D match, TRBD1 (6 bases). The CDR3 sequence is 15 residues long. Germline CDR1 is SNHLY and CDR2 is FYNNEI. V dropped 6 bases and J dropped 2 bases, with 17 bases sitting between them. CDR3 amino acids: CASRRKRGWTYEQYV. In nucleotides, the CDR3 is TGTGCCAGCAGGAGGAAGAGGGGGTGGACCTACGAGCAGTACGTC.

The chain links TRBV24-1 to TRBJ2-1; TRBD1 aligns across 7 bases. This CDR3 comprises 15 residues. Germline assignment: CDR1 KGHDR and CDR2 SFDVKD. V gave up 2 bases and J gave up 1 base; unmatched junction bases: 1. CDR3 residues: CATSDSGGSYNEQFF. CDR3 in DNA: TGTGCCACCAGTGATTCAGGGGGTTCCTACAATGAGCAGTTCTTC.

The J gene is TRBJ1-2, the V gene TRBV6-2 or TRBV6-3; 7 bases align to TRBD1. There are 13 residues in the CDR3. The V segment lost 6 bases and the J segment 4 bases; nucleotides outside the gene matches: 5. CDR1 is MNHEY, CDR2 SVGEGT, per germline. The DNA of the CDR3 is TGTGCCAGCAGCGGACAGGTAGTCTATGGCTACACCTTC. Its protein is CASSGQVVYGYTF.

J is TRBJ2-1 and V is TRBV6-1, with 12 bases matching TRBD1. The junction had 8 bases not matched to a gene; V was cut back by 2 bases and J by 9 bases. The CDR3 extends over 16 amino acids. Germline CDR1 MNHNS, CDR2 SASEGT. CDR3 protein: CASSEQGQGAYGEQFF. CDR3 DNA sequence: TGTGCCAGCAGTGAACAGGGACAGGGGGCGTACGGTGAGCAGTTCTTC.

Worth noting for this clone: Other nucleotide sequences from this sample produce the same CDR3. The chain is built from TRBV5-1 and TRBJ2-5; maybe TRBD1 (5 bases). V lost 1 base and J lost 1, with 8 bases in between. The CDR3 length is 14 residues. Germline CDR1 and CDR2: SGHRS and YFSETQ. CDR3 nucleotide sequence: TGCGCCAGCAGCTTGCAGGGCATCCAAGAGACCCAGTACTTC. It yields the protein CASSLQGIQETQYF.